The rows below give T cell receptor beta chains drawn from one sample of a study of blood T cell repertoires in COVID-19. Repertoires were generated with immunoSEQ multiplex PCR, while TCRdb's copy carries only in-frame clones and drops some. The sample records roughly 160,000 clones, 88% being singletons. The sequenced material came from peripheral blood. The receptors stem from a man aged 50 to 59 who had recovered from COVID-19. Both conserved end residues are part of each CDR3. D genes are given only for firm matches.

j_gene,d_gene,v_gene,CDR3aa,CDR3nt
TRBJ2-7,-,TRBV6-5,CASSYETPRGEQYF,TGTGCCAGCAGTTACGAGACACCCCGGGGCGAGCAGTACTTC
TRBJ2-6,-,TRBV28,CATEFRSGANVLTF,TGTGCCACCGAGTTTCGATCTGGGGCCAACGTCCTGACTTTC
TRBJ1-1,-,TRBV30,CAQRRDQGMNTEAFF,TGTGCCCAAAGGAGGGATCAGGGTATGAACACTGAAGCTTTCTTT
TRBJ1-2,-,TRBV7-6,CASSFPLVRGYTF,TGTGCCAGCAGCTTCCCCCTGGTGAGGGGCTACACCTTC
TRBJ1-1,-,TRBV13,CASSWEGAEAFF,TGTGCCAGCAGCTGGGAAGGGGCTGAAGCTTTCTTT
TRBJ1-4,-,TRBV7-2,CASSPRQEKKLFF,TGTGCCAGCAGCCCCAGACAGGAGAAAAAACTGTTTTTT
TRBJ1-2,-,TRBV5-1,CASRVGGYGYTF,TGCGCCAGCAGAGTAGGAGGGTATGGCTACACCTTC
TRBJ2-7,-,TRBV3-1/TRBV3-2,CASSQGRRNYEQYF,TGTGCCAGCAGCCAAGGTAGAAGAAACTACGAGCAGTACTTC
TRBJ2-5,TRBD2,TRBV4-3,CASSPSSGQTQYF,TGCGCCAGCAGCCCTTCTAGCGGGCAGACCCAGTACTTC
TRBJ2-7,-,TRBV28,CASSFTSYEQYF,TGTGCCAGCAGTTTCACTTCCTACGAGCAGTACTTC
TRBJ2-1,-,TRBV6-2/TRBV6-3,CASSYGLNEQFF,TGTGCCAGCAGTTACGGCCTGAATGAGCAGTTCTTC
TRBJ1-5,-,TRBV29-1,CSVEGGGDQPQHF,TGCAGCGTTGAAGGAGGCGGGGATCAGCCCCAGCATTTT
TRBJ2-2,-,TRBV14,CASSQARGNTGELFF,TGTGCCAGCAGCCAAGCCAGGGGGAACACCGGGGAGCTGTTTTTT
TRBJ2-6,TRBD1,TRBV19,CASSTWTGGFHSGANVLTF,TGTGCCAGTAGTACCTGGACAGGGGGCTTTCACTCTGGGGCCAACGTCCTGACTTTC
TRBJ2-7,TRBD1,TRBV5-1,CASSFRDRDEQYF,TGCGCCAGCAGCTTCCGGGACAGGGACGAGCAGTACTTC
TRBJ2-7,TRBD2,TRBV9,CASSVATGTSGPYEQYF,TGTGCCAGCAGCGTAGCCACAGGGACTAGCGGACCCTACGAGCAGTACTTC
TRBJ2-1,TRBD2,TRBV28,CASGEGNEQFF,TGTGCCAGCGGGGAGGGGAATGAGCAGTTCTTC
TRBJ1-2,-,TRBV7-9,CASSPSTGNYGYTF,TGTGCCAGCAGCCCCTCAACAGGGAACTATGGCTACACCTTC
TRBJ1-5,-,TRBV18,CASSPISGGSNQPQHF,TGTGCCAGCTCACCAATTTCAGGCGGGAGCAATCAGCCCCAGCATTTT
TRBJ2-3,TRBD1,TRBV6-4,CASSGTATDTQYF,TGTGCCAGCAGCGGGACAGCCACAGATACGCAGTATTTT
TRBJ2-2,-,TRBV9,CASSVGAGSGELFF,TGTGCCAGCAGCGTAGGGGCAGGCAGCGGGGAGCTGTTTTTT
TRBJ1-5,-,TRBV5-1,CASSEQGDQPQHF,TGCGCCAGCAGTGAGCAGGGCGATCAGCCCCAGCATTTT
TRBJ2-5,-,TRBV4-1,CASSQWGRETQYF,TGCGCCAGCAGCCAATGGGGGCGAGAGACCCAGTACTTC
TRBJ1-2,TRBD1,TRBV29-1,CSVPRQGAYGYTF,TGCAGCGTTCCCAGACAGGGCGCCTATGGCTACACCTTC
TRBJ2-4,-,TRBV29-1,CSVETPAAKNIQYF,TGCAGCGTTGAAACTCCCGCAGCCAAAAACATTCAGTACTTC
TRBJ2-1,TRBD2,TRBV29-1,CSVEDPSGLYNEQFF,TGCAGCGTTGAAGATCCTAGCGGGCTCTACAATGAGCAGTTCTTC
TRBJ2-7,TRBD2,TRBV7-2,CASSLARSGVHEQYF,TGTGCCAGCAGCTTAGCTAGGAGCGGGGTCCACGAGCAGTACTTC
TRBJ1-5,-,TRBV7-2,CASSFPGGNQPQHF,TGTGCCAGCAGTTTTCCAGGGGGCAATCAGCCCCAGCATTTT
TRBJ1-1,-,TRBV9,CASSGGLSNTEAFF,TGTGCCAGCAGCGGAGGCCTCTCGAACACTGAAGCTTTCTTT